Listed below are T cell receptor beta chains from one sample, sequenced in a study of Ad26.COV2.S vaccination and SARS-CoV-2 variants. Clones were sequenced by immunoSEQ multiplex PCR, and TCRdb holds only the in-frame ones, with some missing. The sample comprises hundreds of thousands of clones, roughly nine tenths of which are singletons, and about 2.7% rests with the top ten. This specimen was peripheral blood, taken in a trial of Ad26.COV2.S vaccine versus placebo. The receptors were gathered from a person between 18 and 59 years old who received the Ad26.COV2.S COVID-19 vaccine or a placebo. Each CDR3 is given with its conserved first and last residue. D genes are given only for firm matches. Size is omitted from some rows. Given values are once, few, many or a class for expanded clones.

TRBJ2-2	-	-	TRBV24-1	TGTGCCACCAGTGATTTGGGGGGGGCGCACACCGGGGAGCTGTTTTTT	CATSDLGGAHTGELFF
TRBJ2-7	-	-	TRBV28	TGTGCCAGCAGTTTTTTTAGTGAGCACTACGAGCAGTACTTC	CASSFFSEHYEQYF
TRBJ2-3	-	-	TRBV5-1	TGCGCCAGCAGCTTGCAGACAGCTGACACAGATACGCAGTATTTT	CASSLQTADTDTQYF
TRBJ1-2	TRBD1	-	TRBV13	TGTGCCAGCAGCATGCTGGACAGGGGTGACTATGGCTACACCTTC	CASSMLDRGDYGYTF
TRBJ2-7	-	-	TRBV28	TGTGCCAGCACCACCCCAGCGGGACAGACCTACGAGCAGTACTTC	CASTTPAGQTYEQYF
TRBJ2-5	TRBD1	-	TRBV5-6	TGTGCCAGCAGCGGCAGGGGGCGAGAGACCCAGTACTTC	CASSGRGRETQYF
TRBJ2-2	-	-	TRBV5-1	TGCGCCAGCAGCTCTACGTTTTTGGGGGTGGACGGGGAGCTGTTTTTT	CASSSTFLGVDGELFF
TRBJ2-7	-	-	TRBV5-6	TGTGCCAGCAGCTTGGTCCCCTCACAGGAGCAGTACTTC	CASSLVPSQEQYF
TRBJ1-5	TRBD1	-	TRBV7-2	TGTGCCAGCAGCCTCGACAGGGGAAGTCAGCCCCAGCATTTT	CASSLDRGSQPQHF
TRBJ2-5	-	-	TRBV5-4	TGTGCCAGCAGCGCCGCCAAACAGGGTCGAGAGACCCAGTACTTC	CASSAAKQGRETQYF
TRBJ2-3	-	-	TRBV5-4	TGTGCCAGCAGCCGGGGGGCGGGGTACGGCACAGATACGCAGTATTTT	CASSRGAGYGTDTQYF
TRBJ2-3	-	-	TRBV5-1	TGCGCCAGCAGCTTGGGGATAGGGCACACCACAGATACGCAGTATTTT	CASSLGIGHTTDTQYF
TRBJ2-2	TRBD2	-	TRBV7-8	TGTGCCAGTAGTCTATCACTAGCGGCGAACACCGGGGAGCTGTTTTTT	CASSLSLAANTGELFF
TRBJ1-6	-	-	TRBV5-1	TGCGCCAGCAGCTTCGAGGGCCGTGGGATTTCACCCCTCCACTTT	CASSFEGRGISPLHF
TRBJ1-4	-	-	TRBV2	TGTGCCAGCAGGATAGACCGACCAAATGAAAAACTGTTTTTT	CASRIDRPNEKLFF
TRBJ2-7	TRBD2	-	TRBV19	TGTGCCAGTAGTATTATCGGACTAGCGGGCGGCGAGCAGTACTTC	CASSIIGLAGGEQYF
TRBJ2-3	TRBD2	-	TRBV5-4	TGTGCCAGCAGCCTGATGGGCGGGGGGGTAGATACGCAGTATTTT	CASSLMGGGVDTQYF
TRBJ2-4	-	-	TRBV7-9	TGTGCCAGCAGCTTATTGGATATTGGGCTTAAAAACATTCAGTACTTC	CASSLLDIGLKNIQYF
TRBJ1-2	-	-	TRBV5-1	TGCGCCAGCAGCTTTCCGGGCCTTACCTATGGCTACACCTTC	CASSFPGLTYGYTF
TRBJ1-3	-	-	TRBV6-6	TGTGCCAGCAGGGCGCACAGGGCTGGAAACACCATATATTTT	CASRAHRAGNTIYF
TRBJ2-1	-	-	TRBV7-2	TGTGCCAGCAGCTTGCGGGCCTCCTACAATGAGCAGTTCTTC	CASSLRASYNEQFF
TRBJ2-3	-	-	TRBV29-1	TGCAGCGTTCTATATCGGGGGAGAAGCACAGATACGCAGTATTTT	CSVLYRGRSTDTQYF
TRBJ2-3	-	-	TRBV7-2	TGTGCCAGCAGCCTCGCCTGGGGGGATACGCAGTATTTT	CASSLAWGDTQYF
TRBJ1-6	-	-	TRBV7-9	TGTGCCAGCAGGCGCCAGGGGTTCGATAATTCACCCCTCCACTTT	CASRRQGFDNSPLHF
TRBJ2-3	TRBD1	-	TRBV5-1	TGCGCCAGCCGACCGGGACAGACCACAGATACGCAGTATTTT	CASRPGQTTDTQYF
TRBJ2-2	-	few	TRBV18	TGTGCCAGCTCACCCCAACGGCAGGGCAACACCGGGGAGCTGTTTTTT	CASSPQRQGNTGELFF
TRBJ1-6	-	-	TRBV6-5	TGTGCCAGCAGTCGGGCATCTTTTGATAATTCACCCCTCCACTTT	CASSRASFDNSPLHF
TRBJ2-4	-	-	TRBV4-1	TGCGCCAGCTCGGGTAGGGACTTAGCCAAAAACATTCAGTACTTC	CASSGRDLAKNIQYF
TRBJ1-4	-	-	TRBV28	TGTGCCAGCAGTTCGTCTTCGGGGACACGAACTAATGAAAAACTGTTTTTT	CASSSSSGTRTNEKLFF
TRBJ1-4	-	-	TRBV3-1/TRBV3-2	TGTGCCAGCAGCCACGACGGAAAGCACTACCAAAAACTGTTTTTT	CASSHDGKHYQKLFF
TRBJ2-7	-	-	TRBV29-1	TGCAGCGTTGAAACCCCAGGAGGGCGGGTACAGTACTTC	CSVETPGGRVQYF
TRBJ2-3	-	-	TRBV5-1	TGCGCCAGCAGCCCCGGGGAGATCAGCATCACAGATACGCAGTATTTT	CASSPGEISITDTQYF
TRBJ2-4	TRBD1	-	TRBV5-4	TGTGCCAGCAGCTTGGACGACAGGGCGAGAGCCAAAAACATTCAGTACTTC	CASSLDDRARAKNIQYF
TRBJ2-1	-	few	TRBV4-2	TGTGCCAGCAGCCAAGACGGGCTCTCCTACAATGAGCAGTTCTTC	CASSQDGLSYNEQFF
TRBJ1-5	-	-	TRBV7-2	TGTGCCAGCAGCTTAGCAGGTTTTCAGCCCCAGCATTTT	CASSLAGFQPQHF
TRBJ1-4	TRBD1	-	TRBV2	TGTGCCAGCAGGGTCGGGACAGAAAATGAAAAACTGTTTTTT	CASRVGTENEKLFF
TRBJ2-2	-	once	TRBV4-3	TGCGCCAGCAGCGCAGGGGGGAGGACCGGGGAGCTGTTTTTT	CASSAGGRTGELFF
TRBJ1-6	-	-	TRBV7-2	TGTGCCAGCAGCTTGGTCGGGGGCCGTACACCCCTCCACTTT	CASSLVGGRTPLHF
TRBJ2-5	TRBD2	-	TRBV18	TGTGCCAGCTCACCTAGCGGGAGAAAAGAGACCCAGTACTTC	CASSPSGRKETQYF